This T cell receptor (beta chain) was observed in a study of regulatory T cells in long-lasting Graves disease. Sequencing libraries for TCR beta were prepared with iRepertoire HTBI primers and Arm-PCR of CDR3 regions. Each CDR3 protein gets one entry after TCRdb re-called the multiplex PCR reads with MiXCR. The sample yields 400,000 to 650,000 distinct CDR3 sequences, around 15% seen once. Study-wide results and limits: Newly diagnosed patients shared around 910 public clonotypes; persistent patients shared a few thousand.

V lost 3 bases and J lost 5, with 17 bases in between. This CDR3 is 15 amino acids long. CDR1 is SGDLS and CDR2 is YYNGEE in the germline V gene. Comment on this clonotype: Its target is unknown.

Stated time point: newly diagnosed GD, antithyroid drugs for less than 3 months. Following extraction of RNA from PBMCs, that RNA was used to make the TCR library. These same data were also listed under a study on T cells in Graves' hyperthyroidism and ophthalmopathy. That source reports: Diagnoses were made from clinical symptoms, serum measures (thyroxine and TRAb), thyroid ultrasound and orbital computed tomography.

This sample comprised peripheral blood mononuclear cells (PBMCs), obtained at new diagnosis, from a patient treated with antithyroid drugs. The chain links TRBV9 to TRBJ2-5; perhaps D is TRBD1 or TRBD2 (5 bases each). The source of this sequence is a woman aged 35-65 years with Graves disease. CDR3: CASSATEGRGETQYF. CDR3 DNA sequence: TGTGCCAGCAGCGCCACAGAGGGGCGCGGTGAGACCCAGTACTTC.